The 27 T cell receptor beta chains listed next were all sequenced from one sample in a study of cytomegalovirus exposure and HLA in healthy donors. Profiled with immunoSEQ multiplex PCR; TCRdb holds only in-frame clones, not every one. Of 90,000 to 130,000 clones listed, about 94% are singletons. Sequenced material: PBMCs. These receptors were collected from a woman in her late teens or twenties in good health and CMV-seronegative.

The chain is built from TRBV5-6 and TRBJ2-7; the D is unclear. Trimming shortened V by 0 bases and J by 0 bases, and 7 bases separated the two germline ends. Germline V gene sequence: CDR1 SGHDT, CDR2 YYEEEE. This CDR3 comprises 14 residues. The CDR3 DNA is TGTGCCAGCAGCTTGGCCGGTAGCTCCTACGAGCAGTACTTC. Translation gives CASSLAGSSYEQYF.

This chain joins TRBV7-2 and TRBJ2-1; D may be TRBD2 (5 bases). Germline V lookup: CDR1 SGHTA, CDR2 FQGNSA. The CDR3 runs to 12 residues. Trimming shortened V by 5 bases and J by 10 bases, and 12 bases separated the two germline ends. CDR3 protein: CASSLLRAEQFF. The CDR3 coding sequence is TGTGCCAGCAGCCTCCTGAGGGCAGAGCAGTTCTTC. The full variable domain, with the rest looked up from reference TRBV7-2 and TRBJ2-1, is GAGVSQSPSNKVTEKGKDVELRCDPISGHTALYWYRQSLGQGLEFLIYFQGNSAPDKSGLPSDRFSAERTGGSVSTLTIQRTQQEDSAVYLCASSLLRAEQFFGPGTRLTVL.

V usage is TRBV29-1 and J usage is TRBJ1-5; no reliable D call. Germline loops: CDR1 SQVTM, CDR2 ANQGSEA. V was cut by 5 bases and J by 4 bases, with 18 bases left in between. The CDR3 is made up of 15 amino acids. The CDR3 DNA is TGCAGCGTTTTGGAACTATACGCATGGAATCAGCCCCAGCATTTT. Amino acid sequence: CSVLELYAWNQPQHF.

The gene calls are TRBV7-9 and TRBJ2-3; the match to TRBD2 covers 10 bases. J was trimmed by 5 bases and V by 1 base; bases with no gene match: 3. The CDR3 has 15 amino acids. Germline V gene lookup returns CDR1 SEHNR and CDR2 FQNEAQ (reference sequence). CDR3 nucleotide sequence: TGTGCCAGCAGCTTAGGTAGCGGGGGGCGAGATACGCAGTATTTT. Protein: CASSLGSGGRDTQYF. Supplemented by reference TRBV7-9 and TRBJ2-3, the full variable domain reads DTGVSQNPRHKITKRGQNVTFRCDPISEHNRLYWYRQTLGQGPEFLTYFQNEAQLEKSRLLSDRFSAERPKGSFSTLEIQRTEQGDSAMYLCASSLGSGGRDTQYFGPGTRLTVL.

The V call is TRBV7-2, the J call TRBJ2-3, with a possible D match to TRBD1 (5 bases). V shed 1 base and J shed 0 bases, with 11 bases lying between them. The CDR3 length is 16 residues. Looked up from germline, CDR1 is SGHTA and CDR2 is FQGNSA. The CDR3, as DNA: TGTGCCAGCAGCTTAGATGCGGACACGAGCACAGATACGCAGTATTTT. It specifies CASSLDADTSTDTQYF. The full variable domain, in which reference TRBV7-2 and TRBJ2-3 provide the parts outside the CDR3, is GAGVSQSPSNKVTEKGKDVELRCDPISGHTALYWYRQSLGQGLEFLIYFQGNSAPDKSGLPSDRFSAERTGGSVSTLTIQRTQQEDSAVYLCASSLDADTSTDTQYFGPGTRLTVL.

The V gene is TRBV5-1, the J gene TRBJ1-1; D unresolved. The ends were cut back, 0 bases at V and 0 bases at J, with 6 bases in the middle. The CDR3 totals 14 residues. The germline CDR1 and CDR2 sequences are SGHRS and YFSETQ. CDR3 protein: CASSLGAMNTEAFF. The CDR3 nucleotides are TGCGCCAGCAGCTTGGGGGCGATGAACACTGAAGCTTTCTTT.

V gene TRBV9 combines with J gene TRBJ1-4, with TRBD1 matching 7 bases. The CDR3 runs to 16 residues. V shed 3 bases and J 3 bases; nucleotides not matched to a gene: 8. The germline gives CDR1 SGDLS, CDR2 YYNGEE. This CDR3 reads CASSETPGQPNEKLFF. CDR3 sequence (DNA): TGTGCCAGCAGCGAAACCCCGGGACAGCCTAATGAAAAACTGTTTTTT.

V gene TRBV19 combines with J gene TRBJ1-2; 9 bases are shared with TRBD1. J was trimmed by 7 bases and V by 0 bases; bases with no gene match: 3. The CDR3 runs to 14 residues. The germline V gene encodes CDR1 LNHDA and CDR2 SQIVND (reference sequence). CDR3 bases: TGTGCCAGTAGTATAGAACAGGGGGCGCGTGGCTACACCTTC. Encoded protein: CASSIEQGARGYTF.

This sequence joins TRBV5-1 and TRBJ2-3, with TRBD2 matching 7 bases. CDR3 length: 15 amino acids. V shed 0 bases and J 4 bases; nucleotides not matched to a gene: 5. Germline values: CDR1 SGHRS, CDR2 YFSETQ. CDR3 nucleotide sequence: TGCGCCAGCAGCTTGGAAGGGAGGGAGGCAGATACGCAGTATTTT. This encodes CASSLEGREADTQYF.

J is TRBJ2-7 and V is TRBV9; D is uncertain. This CDR3 spans 14 amino acids. The V end was cut by 4 bases, the J end by 0 bases, with 11 bases between. Germline V gives CDR1 SGDLS, CDR2 YYNGEE. CDR3 region: CASSPSLSSYEQYF. The CDR3 DNA reads TGTGCCAGCAGCCCCTCCCTCAGCTCCTACGAGCAGTACTTC.

Notes on this clone: Other DNA sequences in this specimen translate into the identical CDR3. V and J are TRBV5-1 and TRBJ2-1; 13 nucleotides line up with TRBD2. With 5 bases clipped from V and 2 bases from J, the junction kept 4 bases outside the gene matches. This CDR3 spans 16 amino acids. The germline gives CDR1 SGHRS, CDR2 YFSETQ. The CDR3 sequence is CASSRTSGGAYNEQFF. The DNA for the CDR3 is TGCGCCAGCAGTCGTACTAGCGGGGGGGCCTACAATGAGCAGTTCTTC. Based on the CDR3 plus reference TRBV5-1 and TRBJ2-1, the full variable domain is KAGVTQTPRYLIKTRGQQVTLSCSPISGHRSVSWYQQTPGQGLQFLFEYFSETQRNKGNFPGRFSGRQFSNSRSEMNVSTLELGDSALYLCASSRTSGGAYNEQFFGPGTRLTVL.

The V and J genes are TRBV6-6 and TRBJ1-1; the D gene is possibly TRBD1 (5 bases). Germline lookup yields CDR1 MNHNY and CDR2 SVGAGI (reference sequence). This CDR3 region has 14 residues. V lost 5 bases and J 4 bases, leaving 14 bases between the germline ends. CDR3 in amino acids: CASSPQERGTEAFF. The CDR3 DNA sequence: TGTGCCAGCAGTCCACAGGAGCGGGGCACTGAAGCTTTCTTT.

This clone appeared once. J is TRBJ1-4 and V is TRBV11-2; 8 nucleotides line up with TRBD1. Trimming removed 4 bases from V and 8 bases from J; junction bases left unmatched: 3. Germline V CDR1 and CDR2: SGHAT, FQNNGV. The CDR3 covers 13 residues. In DNA form, the CDR3 reads TGTGCCAGCAGCTCCAGGACAGGGGAAAAACTGTTTTTT. Amino acids: CASSSRTGEKLFF.

V and J are TRBV27 and TRBJ2-2; D is ambiguous. CDR1 is MNHEY and CDR2 is SMNVEV in the germline V gene (reference sequence). Trimming stripped 3 bases from V and 8 bases from J, with 7 bases between. The CDR3 has 12 residues. The CDR3 is CASSFIYGELFF. The CDR3 DNA is TGTGCCAGCAGTTTTATCTATGGGGAGCTGTTTTTT.

The genes are TRBV4-3 and TRBJ1-1, with 7 nucleotides matching TRBD1. The germline V gene encodes CDR1 LGHNA and CDR2 YSLEER. The CDR3 is made up of 16 amino acids. V dropped 6 bases and J dropped 5; count of bases not matched to a gene: 15. The CDR3 here is CASSPKPEQGWTEAFF. CDR3 DNA: TGCGCCAGCAGTCCGAAACCAGAACAGGGGTGGACTGAAGCTTTCTTT.

This sequence joins TRBV13 and TRBJ2-2; possible D gene TRBD2, 5 bases. Germline lookup yields CDR1 PRHDT and CDR2 FYEKMQ (reference sequence). The CDR3 length is 16 residues. V gave up 4 bases and J gave up 0 bases, with 12 bases separating them. The CDR3 DNA reads TGTGCCAGCAGCTGGTTACTAGAGACGAACACCGGGGAGCTGTTTTTT. Protein product: CASSWLLETNTGELFF.

This chain uses TRBV5-1 with TRBJ2-5; possible D gene TRBD2, 6 bases. CDR3 length: 15 amino acids. In germline, CDR1 is SGHRS, CDR2 YFSETQ. V gave up 4 bases and J gave up 3 bases, with 16 bases separating them. The CDR3 sequence: CASSPRPGLEETQYF. DNA of the CDR3: TGCGCCAGCAGCCCAAGACCGGGACTGGAAGAGACCCAGTACTTC. Combining the CDR3 with reference TRBV5-1 and TRBJ2-5 gives the whole variable domain KAGVTQTPRYLIKTRGQQVTLSCSPISGHRSVSWYQQTPGQGLQFLFEYFSETQRNKGNFPGRFSGRQFSNSRSEMNVSTLELGDSALYLCASSPRPGLEETQYFGPGTRLLVL.

CDR3 bases: TGTGCCAGCAGTTACTTGGGGGGGCGGGAAACCTACGAGCAGTACTTC. Protein: CASSYLGGRETYEQYF. The chain employs TRBV6-5 and TRBJ2-7; perhaps TRBD2 as D (7 bases). This CDR3 is built from 16 residues. CDR1 is MNHEY and CDR2 is SVGAGI in the germline V gene. The germline V and J ends were trimmed by 1 base and 2 bases, with 15 bases remaining between them.

This clone was detected once. The V gene is TRBV18, the J gene TRBJ2-2, with a possible D match to TRBD2 (7 bases). V shed 3 bases and J shed 4 bases, with 12 bases lying between them. The CDR3 loop spans 15 amino acids. Germline lookup yields CDR1 KGHSH and CDR2 LQKENI. As DNA, the CDR3 is TGTGCCAGCTCACCGCGGGGGCGGAGCACCGGGGAGCTGTTTTTT. This encodes CASSPRGRSTGELFF.

This clone appeared a single time. The chain combines TRBV4-2 with TRBJ2-1, with 9 bases that match TRBD2. CDR3 length: 15 amino acids. In germline, CDR1 is LGHNA, CDR2 YNFKEQ. Germline trimming cut 0 bases from V and 6 bases from J; bases unmatched to any gene: 3. The CDR3 loop is CASSQDGGGANEQFF. The CDR3 coding sequence is TGTGCCAGCAGCCAAGATGGCGGGGGGGCCAATGAGCAGTTCTTC.

J is TRBJ2-7 and V is TRBV4-1; 9 bases agree with TRBD2. J was trimmed by 1 base and V by 5 bases; bases with no gene match: 9. CDR3 length: 16 amino acids. Germline assignment: CDR1 MGHRA and CDR2 YSYEKL. CDR3 bases: TGCGCCAGCAGCACGCGAGCGGGGGGACCTTCCTACGAGCAGTACTTC. Translation: CASSTRAGGPSYEQYF.

V usage is TRBV6-5 and J usage is TRBJ1-1; TRBD1 is a possible D gene (5 bases). The CDR3 is 15 amino acids. CDR1 is MNHEY, CDR2 SVGAGI, per germline. Between the trimmed V and J ends, which lost 0 bases and 1 base, there was a span of 9 bases. The CDR3 is CASSYSTAKNTEAFF. CDR3 nucleotides: TGTGCCAGCAGTTACTCGACAGCTAAGAACACTGAAGCTTTCTTT.

The CDR3 loop reads CATSRKIGAGYGSGNTIYF. DNA of the CDR3: TGTGCCACCAGCAGAAAAATCGGAGCGGGGTATGGCTCTGGAAACACCATATATTTT. The rearrangement links TRBV15 to TRBJ1-3, with D uncertain. The CDR3 has 19 amino acids. Deletions cut 2 bases from V and 0 bases from J, with 20 bases between. Looked up from germline, CDR1 is LNHNV and CDR2 is YYDKDF (reference sequence).

This clone was counted a single time. The chain employs TRBV7-9 and TRBJ1-2; D is undetermined. CDR3 length: 15 residues. Trimming stripped 5 bases from V and 1 base from J, with 14 bases between. Germline CDR1 is SEHNR and CDR2 is FQNEAQ (reference sequence). This chain's CDR3 is CASSTGTEVNYGYTF. CDR3 nucleotides: TGTGCCAGCAGCACCGGAACCGAGGTTAACTATGGCTACACCTTC.

The chain combines TRBV6-1 with TRBJ2-7, with 7 bases identical to TRBD1. V dropped 3 bases and J dropped 2; count of bases not matched to a gene: 7. Germline lookup yields CDR1 MNHNS and CDR2 SASEGT. The CDR3 is 15 residues long. The CDR3 protein is CASSEGTVGTYEQYF. CDR3 sequence (DNA): TGTGCCAGCAGTGAGGGGACAGTGGGGACCTACGAGCAGTACTTC.

V usage is TRBV28 and J usage is TRBJ2-2, with D perhaps matching TRBD2 (6 bases). The germline V gene has CDR1 MDHEN and CDR2 SYDVKM. Trimming left V 2 bases short and J 2 bases short, with 12 bases between. CDR3 length equals 16 residues. CDR3 nucleotides: TGTGCCAGCAGTTTAGGGGGGACGGCAAACACCGGGGAGCTGTTTTTT. Residues: CASSLGGTANTGELFF.

The CDR3 sequence: CASSPTSGGTYEQYF. The DNA for the CDR3 is TGTGCCAGCAGTCCGACTAGCGGGGGGACCTACGAGCAGTACTTC. The chain recombines TRBV6-5 with TRBJ2-7; 13 nucleotides align to TRBD2. The CDR3 contains 15 residues. Germline V gene sequence: CDR1 MNHEY, CDR2 SVGAGI. Unmatched junction bases numbered 3, after V lost 5 bases and J lost 2 bases.